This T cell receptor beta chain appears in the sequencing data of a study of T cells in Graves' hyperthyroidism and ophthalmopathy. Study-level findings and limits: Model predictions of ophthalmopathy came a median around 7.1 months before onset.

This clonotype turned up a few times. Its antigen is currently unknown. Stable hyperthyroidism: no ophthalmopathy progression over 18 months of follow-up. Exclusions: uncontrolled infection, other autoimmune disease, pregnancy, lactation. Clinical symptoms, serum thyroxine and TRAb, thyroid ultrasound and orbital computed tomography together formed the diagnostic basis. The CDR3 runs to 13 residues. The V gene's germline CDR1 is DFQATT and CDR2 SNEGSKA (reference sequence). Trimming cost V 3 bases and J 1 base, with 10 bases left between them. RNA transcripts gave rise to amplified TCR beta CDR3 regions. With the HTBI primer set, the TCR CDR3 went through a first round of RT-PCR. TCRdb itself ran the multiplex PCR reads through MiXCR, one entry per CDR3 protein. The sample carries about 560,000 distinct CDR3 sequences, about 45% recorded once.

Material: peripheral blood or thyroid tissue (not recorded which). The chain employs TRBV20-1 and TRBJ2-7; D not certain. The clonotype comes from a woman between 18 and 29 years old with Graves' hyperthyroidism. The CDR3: CSASWPQSYEQYF. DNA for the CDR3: TGCAGTGCTAGTTGGCCACAATCCTACGAGCAGTACTTC.